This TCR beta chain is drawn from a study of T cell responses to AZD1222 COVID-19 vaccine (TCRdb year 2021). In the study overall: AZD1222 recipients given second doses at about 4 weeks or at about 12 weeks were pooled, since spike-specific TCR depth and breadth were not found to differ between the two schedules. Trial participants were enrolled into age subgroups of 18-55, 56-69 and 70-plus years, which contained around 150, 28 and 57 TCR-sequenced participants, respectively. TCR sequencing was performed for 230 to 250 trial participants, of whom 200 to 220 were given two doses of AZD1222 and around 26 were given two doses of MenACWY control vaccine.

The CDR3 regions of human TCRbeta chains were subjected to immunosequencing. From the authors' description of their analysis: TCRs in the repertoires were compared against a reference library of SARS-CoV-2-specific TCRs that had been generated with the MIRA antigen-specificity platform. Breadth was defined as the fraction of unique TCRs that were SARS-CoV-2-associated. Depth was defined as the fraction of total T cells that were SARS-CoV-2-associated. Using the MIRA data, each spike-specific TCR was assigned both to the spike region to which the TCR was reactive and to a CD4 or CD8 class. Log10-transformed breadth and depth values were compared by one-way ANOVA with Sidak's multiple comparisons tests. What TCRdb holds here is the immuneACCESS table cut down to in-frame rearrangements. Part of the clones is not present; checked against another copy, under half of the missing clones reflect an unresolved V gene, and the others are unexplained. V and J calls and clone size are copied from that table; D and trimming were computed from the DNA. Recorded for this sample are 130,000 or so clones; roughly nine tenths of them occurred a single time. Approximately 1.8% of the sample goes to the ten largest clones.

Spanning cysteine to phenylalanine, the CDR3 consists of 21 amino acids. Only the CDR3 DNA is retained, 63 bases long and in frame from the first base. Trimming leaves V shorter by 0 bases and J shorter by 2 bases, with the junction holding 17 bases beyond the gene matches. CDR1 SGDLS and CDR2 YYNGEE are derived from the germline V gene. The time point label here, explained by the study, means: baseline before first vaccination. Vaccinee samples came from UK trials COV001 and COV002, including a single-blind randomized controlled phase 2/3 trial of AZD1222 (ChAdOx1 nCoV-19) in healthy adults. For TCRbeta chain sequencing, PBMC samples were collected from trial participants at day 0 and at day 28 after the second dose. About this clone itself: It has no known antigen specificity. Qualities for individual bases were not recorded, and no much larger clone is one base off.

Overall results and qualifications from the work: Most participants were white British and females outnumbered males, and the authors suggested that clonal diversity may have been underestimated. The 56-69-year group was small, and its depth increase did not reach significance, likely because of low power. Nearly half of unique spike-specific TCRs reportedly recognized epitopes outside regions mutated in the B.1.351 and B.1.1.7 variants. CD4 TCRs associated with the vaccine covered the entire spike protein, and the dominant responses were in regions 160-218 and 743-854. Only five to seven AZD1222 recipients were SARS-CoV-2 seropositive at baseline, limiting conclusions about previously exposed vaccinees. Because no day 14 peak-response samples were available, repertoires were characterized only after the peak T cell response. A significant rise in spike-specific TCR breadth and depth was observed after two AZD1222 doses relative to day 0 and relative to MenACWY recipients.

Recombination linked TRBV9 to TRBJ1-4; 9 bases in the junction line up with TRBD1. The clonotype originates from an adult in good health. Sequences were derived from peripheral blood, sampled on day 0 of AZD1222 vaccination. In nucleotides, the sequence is TGTGCCAGCAGCGTAGATCCCCTCTCTACAGGGGGCGTGTGGACTAATGAAAAACTGTTTTTT. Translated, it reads CASSVDPLSTGGVWTNEKLFF.